The clone carrying this T cell receptor (beta chain) came up many times. The antigen is undetermined. CD45RO/CCR7/CD25/CD127/CD95/CD27 sorting isolated CD4+ naive, central memory, regulatory and stem cell-like memory cells. CDR1 SGHTA and CDR2 FQGNSA come from the germline V gene. Trimming took 2 bases from V and 5 from J, leaving 8 bases between them. The CDR3 spans 13 residues. The data were obtained in a study of beta chain features in type 1 diabetes. Overall study findings and caveats: Naive, central memory and regulatory TCRB repertoires appeared more similar among patients than healthy donors. Insertions at VDJ junctions were less frequent in type 1 diabetes patients. These patients also deleted more nucleotides at the same junctions.

Since all of the isolated RNA was reverse transcribed, expressed TCRB transcripts were what got sequenced. Only in-frame clones appear in the TCRdb table, and some are missing; sequencing was by immunoSEQ multiplex PCR. Altogether 250,000 to 300,000 clones are present, roughly 8% being singletons, with the ten largest covering 1%. The receptor's source is a woman under 30 in good health. Input material: central memory CD4+ T cells from blood. The chain recombines TRBV7-2 with TRBJ2-3, with D unresolved. CDR3 sequence reads: CASSLSTGDTQYF. The DNA of the CDR3 is TGTGCCAGCAGCTTATCCACCGGAGATACGCAGTATTTT.